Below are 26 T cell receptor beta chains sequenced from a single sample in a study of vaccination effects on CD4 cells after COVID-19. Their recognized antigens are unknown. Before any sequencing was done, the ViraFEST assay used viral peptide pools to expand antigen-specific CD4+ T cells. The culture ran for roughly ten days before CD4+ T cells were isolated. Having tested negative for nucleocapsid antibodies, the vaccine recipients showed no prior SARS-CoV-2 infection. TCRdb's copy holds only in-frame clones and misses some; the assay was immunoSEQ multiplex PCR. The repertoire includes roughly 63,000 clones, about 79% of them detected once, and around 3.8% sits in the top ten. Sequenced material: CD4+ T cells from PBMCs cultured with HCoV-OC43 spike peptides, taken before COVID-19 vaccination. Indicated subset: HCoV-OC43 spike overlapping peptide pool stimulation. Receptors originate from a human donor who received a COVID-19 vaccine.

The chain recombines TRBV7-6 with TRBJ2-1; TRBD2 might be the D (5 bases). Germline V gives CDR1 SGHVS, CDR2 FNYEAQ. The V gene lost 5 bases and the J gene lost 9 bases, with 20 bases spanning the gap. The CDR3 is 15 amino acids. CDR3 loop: CASSLLAASRGEQFF. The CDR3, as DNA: TGTGCCAGCAGCCTACTGGCAGCCTCCCGGGGTGAGCAGTTCTTC.

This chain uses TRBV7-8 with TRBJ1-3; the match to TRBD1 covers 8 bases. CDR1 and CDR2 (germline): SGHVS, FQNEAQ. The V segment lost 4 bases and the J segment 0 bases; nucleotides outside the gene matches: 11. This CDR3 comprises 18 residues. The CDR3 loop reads CASSSPYRQGRSGNTIYF. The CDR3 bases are TGTGCCAGCAGCTCTCCGTACCGACAGGGGCGCTCTGGAAACACCATATATTTT.

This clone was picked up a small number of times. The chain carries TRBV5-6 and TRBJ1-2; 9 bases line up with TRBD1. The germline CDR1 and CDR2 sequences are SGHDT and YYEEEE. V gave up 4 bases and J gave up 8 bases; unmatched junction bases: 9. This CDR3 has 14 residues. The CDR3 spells CASSLTGGGEGYTF. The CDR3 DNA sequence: TGTGCCAGCAGCCTAACAGGGGGCGGGGAGGGCTACACCTTC.

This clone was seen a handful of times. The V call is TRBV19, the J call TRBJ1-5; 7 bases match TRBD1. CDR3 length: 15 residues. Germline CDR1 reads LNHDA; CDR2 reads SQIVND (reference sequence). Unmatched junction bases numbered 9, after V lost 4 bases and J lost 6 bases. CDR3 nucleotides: TGTGCCAGTAGTACCCACAACCAGGGGGGTCAGCCCCAGCATTTT. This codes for CASSTHNQGGQPQHF.

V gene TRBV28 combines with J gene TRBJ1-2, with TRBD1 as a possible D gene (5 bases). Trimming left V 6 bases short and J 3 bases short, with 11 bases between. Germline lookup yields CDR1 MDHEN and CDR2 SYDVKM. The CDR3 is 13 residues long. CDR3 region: CASSRDSHYGYTF. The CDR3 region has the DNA TGTGCCAGCAGCCGAGACAGCCACTATGGCTACACCTTC.

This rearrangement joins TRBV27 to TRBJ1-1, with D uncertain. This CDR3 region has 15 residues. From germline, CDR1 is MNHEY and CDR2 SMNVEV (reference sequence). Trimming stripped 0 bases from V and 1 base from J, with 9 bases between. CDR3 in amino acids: CASSLSARRNTEAFF. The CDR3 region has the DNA TGTGCCAGCAGTTTATCCGCCAGACGGAACACTGAAGCTTTCTTT.

CDR3 in DNA: TGCGCCAGCGCTGACATCGGGGGATCCGGGGAGCTGTTTTTT. Translating it yields CASADIGGSGELFF. This rearrangement joins TRBV5-1 to TRBJ2-2; perhaps TRBD2 as D (6 bases). The CDR3 runs to 14 residues. V lost 7 bases to trimming and J lost 6 bases, with 16 bases between them. The germline CDR1 and CDR2 sequences are SGHRS and YFSETQ.

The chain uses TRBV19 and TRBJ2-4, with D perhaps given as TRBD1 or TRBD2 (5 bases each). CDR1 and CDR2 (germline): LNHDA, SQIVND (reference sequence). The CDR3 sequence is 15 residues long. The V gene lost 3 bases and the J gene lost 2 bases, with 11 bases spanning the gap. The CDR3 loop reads CASSMGPGTKNIQYF. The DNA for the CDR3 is TGTGCCAGTAGTATGGGGCCGGGGACCAAAAACATTCAGTACTTC.

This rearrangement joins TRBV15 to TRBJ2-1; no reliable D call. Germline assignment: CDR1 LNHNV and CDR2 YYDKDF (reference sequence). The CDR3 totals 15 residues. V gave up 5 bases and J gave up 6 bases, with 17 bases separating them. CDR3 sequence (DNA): TGTGCCACCAGCCCGGCAGCCGTTCCCCTCAATGAGCAGTTCTTC. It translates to CATSPAAVPLNEQFF.

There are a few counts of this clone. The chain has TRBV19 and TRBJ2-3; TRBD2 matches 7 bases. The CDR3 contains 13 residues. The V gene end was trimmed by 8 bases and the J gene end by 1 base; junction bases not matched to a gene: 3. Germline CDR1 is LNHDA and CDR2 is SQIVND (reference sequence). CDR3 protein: CASGAGGTDTQYF. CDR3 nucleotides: TGTGCCAGTGGGGCGGGGGGCACAGATACGCAGTATTTT.

The CDR3 loop is CASSYFRGNGELFF. CDR3 in DNA: TGTGCCAGCAGTTACTTCAGGGGGAACGGGGAGCTGTTTTTT. The chain joins TRBV6-5 to TRBJ2-2; 7 nucleotides agree with TRBD1. The length of the CDR3 is 14 residues. The ends lost 1 base at V and 7 bases at J; junction bases unmatched: 3. Germline CDR1 and CDR2: MNHEY and SVGAGI.

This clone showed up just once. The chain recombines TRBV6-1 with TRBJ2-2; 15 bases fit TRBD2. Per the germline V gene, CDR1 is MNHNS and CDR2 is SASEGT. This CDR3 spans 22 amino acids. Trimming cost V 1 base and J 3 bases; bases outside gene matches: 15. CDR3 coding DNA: TGTGCCAGCAGTGAAGTCATTGGAGTGGGACTAGCGGGGGGCTGGGACACCGGGGAGCTGTTTTTT. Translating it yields CASSEVIGVGLAGGWDTGELFF.

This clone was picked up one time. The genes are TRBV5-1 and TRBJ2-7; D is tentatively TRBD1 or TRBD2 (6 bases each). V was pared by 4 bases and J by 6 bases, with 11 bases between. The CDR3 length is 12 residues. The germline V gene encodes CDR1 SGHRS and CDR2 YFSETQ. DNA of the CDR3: TGCGCCAGCAGCGAACAGGGAGGCGAGCAGTACGTC. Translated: CASSEQGGEQYV.

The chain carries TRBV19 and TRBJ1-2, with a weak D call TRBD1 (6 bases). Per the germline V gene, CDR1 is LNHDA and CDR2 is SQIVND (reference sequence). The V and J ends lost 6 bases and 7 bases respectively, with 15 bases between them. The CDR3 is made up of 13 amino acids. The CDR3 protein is CASSPAGAFGYTF. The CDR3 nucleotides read TGTGCCAGTAGCCCCGCGGGGGCTTTTGGCTACACCTTC.

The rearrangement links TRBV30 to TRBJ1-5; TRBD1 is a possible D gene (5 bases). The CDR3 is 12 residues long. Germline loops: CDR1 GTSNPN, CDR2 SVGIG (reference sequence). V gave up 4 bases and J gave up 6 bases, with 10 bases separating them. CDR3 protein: CAWNQGFQPQHF. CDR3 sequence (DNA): TGTGCCTGGAATCAGGGTTTTCAGCCCCAGCATTTT.

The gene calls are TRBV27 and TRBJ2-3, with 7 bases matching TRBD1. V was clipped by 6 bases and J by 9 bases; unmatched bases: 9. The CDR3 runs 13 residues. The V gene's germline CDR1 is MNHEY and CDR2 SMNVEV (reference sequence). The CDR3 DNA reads TGTGCCAGCAGCCAACGAAGACAGGGAACGCAGTATTTT. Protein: CASSQRRQGTQYF.

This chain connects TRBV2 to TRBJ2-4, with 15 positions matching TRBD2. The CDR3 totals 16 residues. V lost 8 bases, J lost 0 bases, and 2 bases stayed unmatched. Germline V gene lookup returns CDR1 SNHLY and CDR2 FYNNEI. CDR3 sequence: CASGLAGGRAKNIQYF. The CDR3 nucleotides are TGTGCCAGCGGACTAGCGGGGGGGCGAGCCAAAAACATTCAGTACTTC.

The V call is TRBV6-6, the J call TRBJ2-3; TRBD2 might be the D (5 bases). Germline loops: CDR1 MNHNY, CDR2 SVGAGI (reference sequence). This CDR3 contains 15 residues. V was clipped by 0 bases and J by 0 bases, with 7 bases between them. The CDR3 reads CASSYSGVSTDTQYF. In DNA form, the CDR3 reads TGTGCCAGCAGTTACTCCGGGGTTAGCACAGATACGCAGTATTTT.

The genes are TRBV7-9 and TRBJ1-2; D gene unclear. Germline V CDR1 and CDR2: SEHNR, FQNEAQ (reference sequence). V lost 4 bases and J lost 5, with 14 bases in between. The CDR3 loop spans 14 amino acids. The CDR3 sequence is CASSSLGGKYGYTF. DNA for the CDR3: TGTGCCAGCAGCTCTTTAGGAGGGAAATATGGCTACACCTTC. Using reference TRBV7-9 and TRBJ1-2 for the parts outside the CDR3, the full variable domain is DTGVSQNPRHKITKRGQNVTFRCDPISEHNRLYWYRQTLGQGPEFLTYFQNEAQLEKSRLLSDRFSAERPKGSFSTLEIQRTEQGDSAMYLCASSSLGGKYGYTFGSGTRLTVV.

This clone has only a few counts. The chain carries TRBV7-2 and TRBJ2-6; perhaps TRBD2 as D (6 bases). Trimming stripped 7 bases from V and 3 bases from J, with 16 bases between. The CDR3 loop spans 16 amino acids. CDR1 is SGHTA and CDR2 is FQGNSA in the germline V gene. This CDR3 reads CASIIAAGYGANVLTF. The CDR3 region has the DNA TGTGCCAGCATCATAGCGGCCGGGTATGGGGCCAACGTCCTGACTTTC. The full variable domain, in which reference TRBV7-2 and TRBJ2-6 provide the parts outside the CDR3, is GAGVSQSPSNKVTEKGKDVELRCDPISGHTALYWYRQSLGQGLEFLIYFQGNSAPDKSGLPSDRFSAERTGGSVSTLTIQRTQQEDSAVYLCASIIAAGYGANVLTFGAGSRLTVL.

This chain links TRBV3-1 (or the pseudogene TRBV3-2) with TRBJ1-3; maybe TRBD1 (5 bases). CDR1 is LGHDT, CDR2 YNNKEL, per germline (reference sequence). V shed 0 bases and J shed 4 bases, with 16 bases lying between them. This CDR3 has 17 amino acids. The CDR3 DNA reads TGTGCCAGCAGCCAAGATCCTTTGGGGGGGTACGGAAACACCATATATTTT. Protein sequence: CASSQDPLGGYGNTIYF.

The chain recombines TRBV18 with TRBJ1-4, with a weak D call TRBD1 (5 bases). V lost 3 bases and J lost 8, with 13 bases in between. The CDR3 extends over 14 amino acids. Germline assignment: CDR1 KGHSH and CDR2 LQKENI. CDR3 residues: CASSPLQGWEKLFF. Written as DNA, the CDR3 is TGTGCCAGCTCACCCCTCCAGGGTTGGGAAAAACTGTTTTTT.

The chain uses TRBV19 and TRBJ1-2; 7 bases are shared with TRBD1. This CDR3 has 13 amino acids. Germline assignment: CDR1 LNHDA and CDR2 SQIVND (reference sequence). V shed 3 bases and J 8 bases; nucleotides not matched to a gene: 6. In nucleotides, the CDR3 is TGTGCCAGTAGTATGCGAGAAGGGGGCGGCTACACCTTC. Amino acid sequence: CASSMREGGGYTF.

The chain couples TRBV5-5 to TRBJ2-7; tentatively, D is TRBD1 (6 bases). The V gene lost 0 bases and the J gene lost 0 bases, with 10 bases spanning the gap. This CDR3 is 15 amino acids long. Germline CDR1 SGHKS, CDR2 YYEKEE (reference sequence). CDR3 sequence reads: CASSLGGTSSYEQYV. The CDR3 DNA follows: TGTGCCAGCAGCTTGGGAGGGACAAGCTCCTACGAGCAGTACGTC.

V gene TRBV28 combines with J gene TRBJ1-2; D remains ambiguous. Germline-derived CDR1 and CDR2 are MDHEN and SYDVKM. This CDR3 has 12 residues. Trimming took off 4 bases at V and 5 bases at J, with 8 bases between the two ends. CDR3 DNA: TGTGCCAGCAGTTCCCTACCTTATGGCTACACCTTC. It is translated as CASSSLPYGYTF.

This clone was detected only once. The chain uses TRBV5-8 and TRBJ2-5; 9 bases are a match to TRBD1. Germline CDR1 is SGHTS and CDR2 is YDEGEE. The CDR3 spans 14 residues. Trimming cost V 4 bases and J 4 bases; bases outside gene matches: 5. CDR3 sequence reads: CASSPGDRAETQYF. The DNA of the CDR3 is TGTGCCAGCAGCCCTGGGGACAGGGCAGAGACCCAGTACTTC. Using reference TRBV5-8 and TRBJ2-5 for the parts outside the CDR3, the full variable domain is EAGVTQSPTHLIKTRGQQATLRCSPISGHTSVYWYQQALGLGLQFLLWYDEGEERNRGNFPPRFSGRQFPNYSSELNVNALELEDSALYLCASSPGDRAETQYFGPGTRLLVL.